Below, 15 T cell receptor beta chains from the same sample are listed, as sequenced in a study of blood T cells in healthy people across ages. Then a second PCR, running roughly 6 to 12 cycles, was carried out with a sample-barcoded 5' primer and a J-beta primer mix. In TCRdb, the 5' RACE reads were re-called with MiXCR into one record per CDR3 protein. The table includes about 400,000 distinct CDR3 sequences, roughly half detected once. Source material: blood. The source of these receptors is a man aged 60 to 69 in good health.

This clonotype was counted a few times. This chain links TRBV27 with TRBJ2-7, with TRBD2 matching 9 bases. V dropped 5 bases and J dropped 3; count of bases not matched to a gene: 11. Germline lookup yields CDR1 MNHEY and CDR2 SMNVEV (reference sequence). The CDR3 spans 16 residues. In DNA, the CDR3 is TGTGCCAGCAGTCCCCGTAGCGGGAGCCGGGACTACGAGCAGTACTTC. This translates into CASSPRSGSRDYEQYF.

The genes are TRBV20-1 and TRBJ1-2; a possible D gene is TRBD1 (6 bases). Germline CDR1 reads DFQATT; CDR2 reads SNEGSKA (reference sequence). The V end was cut by 5 bases, the J end by 4 bases, with 11 bases between. CDR3 length: 12 residues. CDR3 sequence reads: CSAGSRGYGYTF. The CDR3 bases are TGCAGTGCTGGGAGCAGGGGCTATGGCTACACCTTC.

The chain combines TRBV5-1 with TRBJ2-7; D is possibly TRBD2 (5 bases). V was clipped by 5 bases and J by 0 bases, with 9 bases between them. The CDR3 contains 13 residues. Germline loops: CDR1 SGHRS, CDR2 YFSETQ. CDR3 in DNA: TGCGCCAGCAGACTGGAGGCCTCCTACGAGCAGTACTTC. Protein sequence: CASRLEASYEQYF.

The V and J genes are TRBV11-2 and TRBJ1-4; D remains unclear. This CDR3 is built from 15 residues. Trimming stripped 1 base from V and 3 bases from J, with 9 bases between. The germline CDR1 and CDR2 sequences are SGHAT and FQNNGV. The CDR3 nucleotides are TGTGCCAGCAGCTTAGGAGCGGGATCTAATGAAAAACTGTTTTTT. This codes for CASSLGAGSNEKLFF.

This chain connects TRBV5-1 to TRBJ2-1; TRBD1 matches 8 bases. Losses at the gene ends were 0 bases for V and 8 bases for J; bases not matched to a gene: 10. This CDR3 is built from 16 residues. Germline CDR1 SGHRS, CDR2 YFSETQ. The CDR3: CASSLAGGAVRDEQFF. The CDR3 nucleotides read TGCGCCAGCAGCTTGGCAGGGGGCGCGGTTAGGGATGAGCAGTTCTTC.

The CDR3 DNA follows: TGCAGTGCTAGAGATCAGGCGAGAAAAGAGACCCAGTACTTC. Translation gives CSARDQARKETQYF. V is TRBV20-1 and J is TRBJ2-7; no firm D call. Near its end, the DNA agrees better with TRBJ2-5, so the J call may be wrong. Per the germline V gene, CDR1 is DFQATT and CDR2 is SNEGSKA (reference sequence). This CDR3 contains 14 residues.

The chain has TRBV18 and TRBJ2-1; TRBD1 matches 7 bases. CDR1 and CDR2 (germline): KGHSH, LQKENI. The CDR3 contains 12 residues. The V and J ends lost 3 bases and 15 bases, in that order; junction bases with no gene match: 8. The CDR3 spells CASSPDRDSGFF. The DNA of the CDR3 is TGTGCCAGCTCACCGGACCGGGACAGTGGGTTCTTC.

This clonotype has a handful of counts. The chain joins TRBV9 to TRBJ2-7, with D perhaps assigned TRBD1 or TRBD2 (5 bases each). Per germline, CDR1 SGDLS and CDR2 YYNGEE. The CDR3 sequence is 13 residues long. Trimming cost V 4 bases and J 2 bases, with 10 bases left between them. The CDR3 spells CASSMGPPYEQYF. In DNA, the CDR3 is TGTGCCAGCAGCATGGGACCGCCCTACGAGCAGTACTTC.

This clonotype was seen only a few times. The chain recombines TRBV28 with TRBJ2-1; D gene ambiguous. Trimming took 5 bases from V and 9 from J, leaving 8 bases between them. The CDR3 spans 11 residues. The V gene's germline CDR1 is MDHEN and CDR2 SYDVKM. The CDR3 sequence: CASSLEFEQFF. DNA of the CDR3: TGTGCCAGCAGTCTGGAGTTTGAGCAGTTCTTC.

This chain connects TRBV6-2 or TRBV6-3 to TRBJ2-1, with TRBD2 matching over 10 bases. Germline V gene lookup returns CDR1 MNHEY and CDR2 SVGEGT. The V gene end was trimmed by 8 bases and the J gene end by 7 bases; junction bases not matched to a gene: 5. This CDR3 is 13 amino acids long. As DNA, the CDR3 is TGTGCCAGCCGGGCTAGCGGGAGTAATGAGCAGTTCTTC. It yields the protein CASRASGSNEQFF.

V gene TRBV11-2 combines with J gene TRBJ2-7; no reliable D call. V was trimmed by 1 base and J by 3 bases, leaving 7 bases between them. CDR1 SGHAT and CDR2 FQNNGV come from the germline V gene. The CDR3 consists of 13 residues. DNA of the CDR3: TGTGCCAGCAGCTTAGTTTACGGCTACGAGCAGTACTTC. This codes for CASSLVYGYEQYF.

The chain uses TRBV5-1 and TRBJ2-5; D not certain. Trimming left V 4 bases short and J 5 bases short, with 12 bases between. The CDR3 loop spans 13 amino acids. The germline V gene has CDR1 SGHRS and CDR2 YFSETQ. CDR3 residues: CASSPRNGETQYF. CDR3 bases: TGCGCCAGCAGCCCTCGAAACGGGGAGACCCAGTACTTC. The variable domain in full, completed from reference TRBV5-1 and TRBJ2-5, reads KAGVTQTPRYLIKTRGQQVTLSCSPISGHRSVSWYQQTPGQGLQFLFEYFSETQRNKGNFPGRFSGRQFSNSRSEMNVSTLELGDSALYLCASSPRNGETQYFGPGTRLLVL.

Notes on this clonotype: A much larger clone is a single base away; this may be a read error. This chain joins TRBV4-2 and TRBJ2-3, with 11 bases matching TRBD2. The CDR3 runs to 18 residues. The germline V gene has CDR1 LGHNA and CDR2 YNFKEQ. The DNA for the CDR3 is TGTGCCCGCAGCCACCACGTAGCGGGAGGGGTCGGCACAGATACGCAGTATTTT. It codes for CARSHHVAGGVGTDTQYF.

CDR3 protein: CASGVSADTQYF. The CDR3 DNA reads TGTGCCAGCGGGGTAAGCGCCGATACGCAGTATTTT. The chain is built from TRBV9 and TRBJ2-3, with no clear D. The CDR3 loop spans 12 amino acids. V lost 7 bases to trimming and J lost 6 bases, with 12 bases between them. The germline V gene has CDR1 SGDLS and CDR2 YYNGEE. The whole variable domain, remainder taken from reference TRBV9 and TRBJ2-3, is DSGVTQTPKHLITATGQRVTLRCSPRSGDLSVYWYQQSLDQGLQFLIQYYNGEERAKGNILERFSAQQFPDLHSELNLSSLELGDSALYFCASGVSADTQYFGPGTRLTVL.

Details on this clonotype: This sequence may be a read error, since a much larger clone differs from it by one base. The chain uses TRBV20-1 and TRBJ2-3; D is possibly TRBD2 (6 bases). This CDR3 has 17 residues. Trimming took off 2 bases at V and 2 bases at J, with 20 bases between the two ends. Germline loops: CDR1 DFQATT, CDR2 SNEGSKA (reference sequence). The CDR3 reads CSARRGRRVASTDTQYF. Written as DNA, the CDR3 is TGCAGTGCTAGAAGGGGCCGGAGGGTAGCGTCCACAGATACGCAGTATTTT.